These T cell receptor beta chains were read from a single sample in a study of T cell responses to AZD1222 COVID-19 vaccine. Sequenced by immunoSEQ multiplex PCR; TCRdb stores in-frame clones only, minus some. The table records about 120,000 clones, over 75% of them present only once. The material sequenced was peripheral blood, taken on day 0 of AZD1222 vaccination. Receptors originate from an adult in good health. The CDR3 runs from the conserved cysteine through the conserved F or W. D genes are given only for firm matches.

j_gene,v_gene,d_gene,CDR3aa,CDR3nt
TRBJ2-1,TRBV3-1/TRBV3-2,.,CASSQDPGGSLYNEQFF,TGTGCCAGCAGCCAAGATCCTGGGGGCTCCTTATACAATGAGCAGTTCTTC
TRBJ2-1,TRBV28,.,CASSFPYNEQFF,TGTGCCAGCAGTTTCCCATACAATGAGCAGTTCTTC
TRBJ2-1,TRBV18,.,CASSGSSYNEQFF,TGTGCCAGCTCAGGTAGCTCCTACAATGAGCAGTTCTTC
TRBJ1-1,TRBV11-2,.,CASSRGPSNTEAFF,TGTGCCAGCAGCAGAGGGCCCTCAAACACTGAAGCTTTCTTT
TRBJ1-1,TRBV3-1/TRBV3-2,.,CASSRRESNTEAFF,TGTGCCAGCAGCCGCAGAGAGTCGAACACTGAAGCTTTCTTT
TRBJ1-1,TRBV27,.,CASSLFKGRNTEAFF,TGTGCCAGCAGTTTATTCAAGGGGAGGAACACTGAAGCTTTCTTT
TRBJ1-3,TRBV5-1,.,CASSVGLVGNTIYF,TGCGCCAGCAGCGTGGGACTGGTTGGAAACACCATATATTTT
TRBJ2-3,TRBV9,TRBD2,CASSVGGGGIDTQYF,TGTGCCAGCAGCGTAGGGGGCGGGGGTATAGATACGCAGTATTTT
TRBJ2-7,TRBV6-5,TRBD2,CASSRSSGGAGEQYF,TGTGCCAGCAGCCGAAGTAGCGGGGGGGCAGGTGAGCAGTACTTC
TRBJ2-2,TRBV13,.,CASQMNTGELFF,TGTGCCAGCCAAATGAACACCGGGGAGCTGTTTTTT
TRBJ2-4,TRBV4-2,TRBD2,CASSQEPASGMVPSPKNIQYF,TGTGCCAGCAGCCAGGAACCAGCAAGCGGGATGGTCCCTAGCCCCAAAAACATTCAGTACTTC
TRBJ2-6,TRBV18,.,CASSPLIDGANVLTF,TGTGCCAGCTCACCACTAATCGATGGGGCCAACGTCCTGACTTTC
TRBJ2-2,TRBV29-1,TRBD1,CSVEDDRGVWTGELFF,TGCAGCGTTGAAGACGACAGGGGTGTTTGGACCGGGGAGCTGTTTTTT
TRBJ2-7,TRBV29-1,.,CSGRPGPTGEQYF,TGCAGCGGGAGGCCGGGTCCGACGGGGGAGCAGTACTTC
TRBJ1-4,TRBV30,.,CAWSVDEKLFF,TGTGCCTGGAGTGTTGATGAAAAACTGTTTTTT